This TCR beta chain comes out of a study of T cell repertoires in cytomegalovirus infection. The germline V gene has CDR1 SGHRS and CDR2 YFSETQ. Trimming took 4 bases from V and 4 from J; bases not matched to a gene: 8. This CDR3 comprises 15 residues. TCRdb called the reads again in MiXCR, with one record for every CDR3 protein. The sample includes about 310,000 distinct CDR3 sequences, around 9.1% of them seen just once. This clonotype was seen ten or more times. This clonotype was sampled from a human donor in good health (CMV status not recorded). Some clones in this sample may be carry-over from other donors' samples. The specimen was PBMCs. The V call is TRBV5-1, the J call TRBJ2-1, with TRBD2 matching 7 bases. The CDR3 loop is CASSRAGDPYNEQFF. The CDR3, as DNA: TGCGCCAGCAGCCGCGCGGGGGACCCATACAATGAGCAGTTCTTC.